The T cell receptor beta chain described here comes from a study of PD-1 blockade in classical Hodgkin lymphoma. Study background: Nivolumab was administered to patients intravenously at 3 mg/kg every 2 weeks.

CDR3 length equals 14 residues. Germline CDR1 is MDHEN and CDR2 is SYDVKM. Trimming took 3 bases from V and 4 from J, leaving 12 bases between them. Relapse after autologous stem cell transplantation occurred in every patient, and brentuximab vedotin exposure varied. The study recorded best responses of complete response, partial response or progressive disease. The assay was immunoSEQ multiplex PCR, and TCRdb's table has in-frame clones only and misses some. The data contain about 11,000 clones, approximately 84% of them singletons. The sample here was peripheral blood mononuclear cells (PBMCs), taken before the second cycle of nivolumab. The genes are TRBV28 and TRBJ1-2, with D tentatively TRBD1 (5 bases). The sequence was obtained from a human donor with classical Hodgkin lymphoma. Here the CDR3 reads CASSFVGTSYGYTF. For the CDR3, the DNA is TGTGCCAGCAGTTTTGTAGGGACTAGCTATGGCTACACCTTC.